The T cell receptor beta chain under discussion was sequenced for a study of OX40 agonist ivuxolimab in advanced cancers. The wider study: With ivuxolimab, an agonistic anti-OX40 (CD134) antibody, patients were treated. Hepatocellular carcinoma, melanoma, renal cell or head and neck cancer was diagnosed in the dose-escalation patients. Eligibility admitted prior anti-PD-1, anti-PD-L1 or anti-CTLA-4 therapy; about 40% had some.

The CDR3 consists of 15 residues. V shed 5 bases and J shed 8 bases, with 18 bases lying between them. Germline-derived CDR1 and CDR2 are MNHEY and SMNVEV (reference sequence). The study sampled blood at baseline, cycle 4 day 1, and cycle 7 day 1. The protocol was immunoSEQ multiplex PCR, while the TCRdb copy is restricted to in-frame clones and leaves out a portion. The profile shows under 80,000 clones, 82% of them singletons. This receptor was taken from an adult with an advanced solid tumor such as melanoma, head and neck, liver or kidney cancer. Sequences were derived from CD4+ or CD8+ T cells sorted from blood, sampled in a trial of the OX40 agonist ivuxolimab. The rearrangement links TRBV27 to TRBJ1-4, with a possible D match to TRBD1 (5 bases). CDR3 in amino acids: CASSRISGDREKLFF. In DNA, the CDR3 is TGTGCCAGCAGTCGTATATCGGGGGATCGCGAAAAACTGTTTTTT.